Below, one TCR beta chain is given with its context. The sample originates from a study of CD8 T cells in Susac syndrome. RNA, at roughly 0.45 to 1 ug, was reverse transcribed with random hexamers. Each CDR3 protein gets one entry after TCRdb re-called the immunoSEQ multiplex PCR reads with MiXCR. This sample carries roughly 140,000 distinct CDR3 sequences, 94% of them seen once, and the ten largest clones take 0.27%. TCR beta was sequenced from blood CD8+ and CD4+ T cells. The control group consisted of healthy donors matched for age and sex. The TCR was taken from a human donor in good health. The sample consisted of CD8+ T cells from PBMCs.

CDR3 in DNA: TGTGCCAGCAGTGAGAGACAGGGTCAAGGCTACACCTTC. Its protein product is CASSERQGQGYTF. V gene TRBV12-3 or TRBV12-4 combines with J gene TRBJ1-2; TRBD1 agrees at 7 bases. The CDR3 consists of 13 residues. V lost 5 bases and J lost 8; bases outside the gene matches: 8.